This T cell receptor beta chain was sequenced in a study of blood T cell repertoires in COVID-19. V was clipped by 1 base and J by 1 base, with 12 bases between them. Germline loops: CDR1 SGHKS, CDR2 YYEKEE (reference sequence). There are 15 residues in the CDR3. Source study methods: Researchers report that nucleated cell counts were estimated from reference gene primer amplification. Sequencing used immunoSEQ multiplex PCR; TCRdb keeps in-frame clones, though not all of them. The V and J calls and clone size are taken from that table; D and trimming were inferred from the DNA. In the table there are a few hundred thousand clones, roughly 90% of which are singletons.

Sequencing input: peripheral blood. The sequence derives from a man younger than 35 who had recovered from COVID-19. V and J are TRBV5-5 and TRBJ2-7; a possible D gene is TRBD1 (6 bases). In DNA form, the CDR3 reads TGTGCCAGCAGCTTGTCAGGGGAAAATTCCTACGAGCAGTACTTC. This translates into CASSLSGENSYEQYF.